Listed here are 3 T cell receptor beta chains from one sample, sequenced in a study of OX40 agonist ivuxolimab in advanced cancers. Method: immunoSEQ multiplex PCR; TCRdb's copy keeps in-frame clones and lacks some. Of approximately 61,000 clones in the sample, under 90% are singletons; the top ten hold 1.2%. Sequencing used CD4+ or CD8+ T cells sorted from blood, obtained in a trial of the OX40 agonist ivuxolimab. All receptors come from an adult with an advanced solid tumor such as melanoma, head and neck, liver or kidney cancer.

The chain employs TRBV11-2 and TRBJ2-2, with TRBD1 matching over 9 bases. Germline CDR1 and CDR2: SGHAT and FQNNGV. V was clipped by 2 bases and J by 4 bases; unmatched bases: 8. CDR3 length: 17 amino acids. As DNA, the CDR3 is TGTGCCAGCAGCTTATACAGGGGGCGGTCAGGCACCGGGGAGCTGTTTTTT. It codes for CASSLYRGRSGTGELFF.

This chain joins TRBV6-1 and TRBJ1-1; 9 nucleotides align to TRBD1. The CDR3 consists of 14 residues. Germline V gives CDR1 MNHNS, CDR2 SASEGT. Trimming took 2 bases from V and 7 from J; bases not matched to a gene: 5. CDR3 amino acids: CASSEFDRGIEAFF. In DNA form, the CDR3 reads TGTGCCAGCAGTGAATTTGACAGGGGGATTGAAGCTTTCTTT.

The rearrangement links TRBV4-2 to TRBJ2-1, with D perhaps matching TRBD2 (6 bases). In germline, CDR1 is LGHNA, CDR2 YNFKEQ. There are 16 residues in the CDR3. V was clipped by 4 bases and J by 5 bases, with 18 bases between them. The CDR3 DNA reads TGTGCCAGCAGCCGATTCCTTAGCGGCCAGGACAATGAGCAGTTCTTC. It codes for CASSRFLSGQDNEQFF.